A single sample gave rise to the 27 T cell receptor beta chains below, sequenced in a study of T cell responses to AZD1222 COVID-19 vaccine. Clones were read by immunoSEQ multiplex PCR, and TCRdb kept only the in-frame ones, dropping some. The sample consists of 90,000 to 100,000 clones, roughly 90% of them appearing once. The sample in question was peripheral blood, obtained on day 0 of AZD1222 vaccination. The receptor source for this set is an adult in good health.

The V call is TRBV30, the J call TRBJ1-5; D unclear. The V gene's germline CDR1 is GTSNPN and CDR2 SVGIG (reference sequence). V lost 0 bases to trimming and J lost 5 bases, with 8 bases between them. The CDR3 totals 13 residues. The CDR3 DNA reads TGTGCCTGGAGTGTACTGGTTGATCAGCCCCAGCATTTT. Amino acid sequence: CAWSVLVDQPQHF.

This clone was seen once. The chain joins TRBV15 to TRBJ2-5; 10 positions match TRBD1. The CDR3 is 17 residues long. Germline CDR1 LNHNV, CDR2 YYDKDF (reference sequence). Trimming took 0 bases from V and 5 from J; bases not matched to a gene: 9. The CDR3 is CATSRDPGTGDTETQYF. The CDR3 DNA reads as TGTGCCACCAGCAGAGACCCGGGGACAGGGGATACGGAGACCCAGTACTTC.

V and J are TRBV20-1 and TRBJ2-1; D unresolved. This CDR3 contains 11 residues. Looked up from germline, CDR1 is DFQATT and CDR2 is SNEGSKA (reference sequence). The V end lost 3 bases, the J end lost 5 bases, and 5 bases lay between the germline ends. CDR3 residues: CSASKDNEQFF. CDR3 in DNA: TGCAGTGCTAGTAAGGACAATGAGCAGTTCTTC.

V gene TRBV27 combines with J gene TRBJ1-4; 9 nucleotides agree with TRBD1. Germline V gene sequence: CDR1 MNHEY, CDR2 SMNVEV (reference sequence). The CDR3 loop spans 14 amino acids. V shed 3 bases and J 8 bases; nucleotides not matched to a gene: 4. CDR3 DNA sequence: TGTGCCAGCAGTTTTTGGGGGACAGGGGAAAAACTGTTTTTT. This gives the protein CASSFWGTGEKLFF.

J is TRBJ2-7 and V is TRBV18, with D tentatively TRBD2 (7 bases). The germline V gene encodes CDR1 KGHSH and CDR2 LQKENI. The CDR3 runs 16 residues. The V and J ends lost 3 bases and 2 bases respectively, with 17 bases between them. This chain's CDR3 is CASSPAPRGATYEQYF. Written as DNA, the CDR3 is TGTGCCAGCTCACCGGCGCCCCGGGGGGCCACCTACGAGCAGTACTTC.

This clone has only one observation. The chain couples TRBV28 to TRBJ1-2; the match to TRBD1 covers 7 bases. Trimming removed 11 bases from V and 2 bases from J; junction bases left unmatched: 8. The CDR3 extends over 13 amino acids. Germline V gene data show CDR1 as MDHEN and CDR2 as SYDVKM. CDR3 sequence (DNA): TGTGCCGTCCTGGACAGGAGGAACTATGGCTACACCTTC. As protein: CAVLDRRNYGYTF.

The rearrangement joins TRBV4-1 to TRBJ1-4, with unresolved D. The CDR3 loop spans 18 amino acids. From germline, CDR1 is MGHRA and CDR2 YSYEKL. Trimming stripped 4 bases from V and 6 bases from J, with 24 bases between. Written as DNA, the CDR3 is TGCGCCAGCAGCCCAATCGGAACCACTCAGACGGTTTATGAAAAACTGTTTTTT. Its protein product is CASSPIGTTQTVYEKLFF.

V and J are TRBV2 and TRBJ1-1; 7 bases map to TRBD1. The CDR3 consists of 13 residues. V was pared by 6 bases and J by 1 base, with 2 bases of the junction left unmatched. Germline lookup yields CDR1 SNHLY and CDR2 FYNNEI. The CDR3 sequence: CASRGDRNTEAFF. CDR3 in DNA: TGTGCCAGCAGAGGGGACAGGAACACTGAAGCTTTCTTT.

This rearrangement joins TRBV9 to TRBJ2-1; D not certain. The germline gives CDR1 SGDLS, CDR2 YYNGEE. CDR3 length: 13 residues. Between the trimmed V and J ends, which lost 0 bases and 7 bases, there was a span of 8 bases. For the CDR3, the DNA is TGTGCCAGCAGCGTAGAGTTGATGAATGAGCAGTTCTTC. Translated: CASSVELMNEQFF.

V is TRBV12-3 or TRBV12-4 and J is TRBJ2-1, with no clear D. The germline V and J ends were trimmed by 8 bases and 5 bases, with 10 bases remaining between them. The CDR3 has 12 residues. This chain's CDR3 is CASASDHNEQFF. The CDR3 DNA reads TGTGCCAGCGCCTCGGACCACAATGAGCAGTTCTTC.

J is TRBJ2-6 and V is TRBV7-9; D is ambiguous. The V gene's germline CDR1 is SEHNR and CDR2 FQNEAQ (reference sequence). This CDR3 comprises 13 residues. The ends were cut back, 8 bases at V and 1 base at J, with 6 bases in the middle. The CDR3 reads CASRASGANVLTF. The DNA for the CDR3 is TGTGCCAGCCGGGCTTCTGGGGCCAACGTCCTGACTTTC.

J is TRBJ1-1 and V is TRBV5-4; a weak D match, TRBD1 (5 bases). V was cut by 4 bases and J by 5 bases, with 15 bases left in between. Germline CDR1 is SGHNT and CDR2 is YYREEE (reference sequence). The CDR3 has 14 amino acids. CDR3 loop: CASSLRVEGTEAFF. DNA of the CDR3: TGTGCCAGCAGCCTCAGGGTCGAGGGAACTGAAGCTTTCTTT.

The chain carries TRBV6-6 and TRBJ2-5; TRBD1 matches at 11 bases. V was pared by 5 bases and J by 7 bases, with 3 bases of the junction left unmatched. The CDR3 consists of 13 residues. Germline CDR1 is MNHNY and CDR2 is SVGAGI (reference sequence). The CDR3 nucleotides are TGTGCCAGCAGTCGAGGACAGGGGGCGACCCAGTACTTC. Translated: CASSRGQGATQYF.

This clone came up a few times. This sequence joins TRBV15 and TRBJ2-5; the match to TRBD2 covers 8 bases. V dropped 0 bases and J dropped 0; count of bases not matched to a gene: 9. This CDR3 is 18 amino acids long. Germline V gene sequence: CDR1 LNHNV, CDR2 YYDKDF (reference sequence). This CDR3 is CATSREAGGGVDQETQYF. DNA of the CDR3: TGTGCCACCAGCAGAGAGGCGGGAGGCGGTGTTGACCAAGAGACCCAGTACTTC.

This clone was picked up one time. CDR3 amino acids: CASRHGTLGETQYF. For the CDR3, the DNA is TGTGCCAGCAGGCACGGGACGTTGGGGGAGACCCAGTACTTC. The V gene is TRBV6-6, the J gene TRBJ2-5; D could derive from TRBD1 or TRBD2 (5 bases each). V lost 6 bases to trimming and J lost 5 bases, with 16 bases between them. This CDR3 is 14 amino acids long. Germline-derived CDR1 and CDR2 are MNHNY and SVGAGI (reference sequence).

The genes are TRBV6-2 or TRBV6-3 and TRBJ2-5; a weak D match, TRBD1 (6 bases). This CDR3 has 14 amino acids. Between the trimmed V and J ends, which lost 5 bases and 3 bases, there was a span of 13 bases. Germline lookup yields CDR1 MNHEY and CDR2 SVGEGT. The CDR3 loop reads CASSSTGIEETQYF. CDR3 coding DNA: TGTGCCAGCAGTAGCACAGGGATTGAAGAGACCCAGTACTTC.

The chain is built from TRBV7-9 and TRBJ1-6, with 9 bases that match TRBD1. The CDR3 spans 16 residues. Germline V gene lookup returns CDR1 SEHNR and CDR2 FQNEAQ (reference sequence). Germline trimming cut 6 bases from V and 2 bases from J; bases unmatched to any gene: 5. CDR3 sequence (DNA): TGTGCCAGCAGATCGGGACAGGGAGCCTATAATTCACCCCTCCACTTT. Its protein is CASRSGQGAYNSPLHF.

This clone was recorded once. The chain employs TRBV5-4 and TRBJ2-1; TRBD2 matches at 14 bases. This CDR3 is built from 18 residues. Losses at the gene ends were 6 bases for V and 2 bases for J; bases not matched to a gene: 10. CDR1 and CDR2 from the germline V gene are SGHNT and YYREEE (reference sequence). The CDR3 loop is CASKTGLAGVSPYNEQFF. For the CDR3, the DNA is TGTGCCAGCAAAACGGGACTAGCGGGAGTATCACCCTACAATGAGCAGTTCTTC.

This CDR3 reads CASSIMLEETQYF. CDR3 sequence (DNA): TGTGCCAGTAGTATTATGTTAGAAGAGACCCAGTACTTC. V usage is TRBV19 and J usage is TRBJ2-5; D gene ambiguous. V was pared by 3 bases and J by 3 bases, with 8 bases between. The CDR3 runs to 13 residues. The germline V gene has CDR1 LNHDA and CDR2 SQIVND (reference sequence).

This clone is termed medium-sized. CDR3 protein: CASSLQGGSNQPQHF. CDR3 coding DNA: TGTGCCAGCAGCCTCCAGGGAGGGAGCAATCAGCCCCAGCATTTT. The genes are TRBV6-5 and TRBJ1-5; D may be TRBD1 (5 bases). From germline, CDR1 is MNHEY and CDR2 SVGAGI. This CDR3 contains 15 residues. V lost 6 bases to trimming and J lost 1 base, with 13 bases between them.

This clone has a single count. The rearrangement links TRBV5-1 to TRBJ1-2; D unresolved. Germline V gives CDR1 SGHRS, CDR2 YFSETQ. With 2 bases removed from V and 4 bases from J, the gap between germline ends came to 12 bases. The CDR3 totals 14 residues. The DNA of the CDR3 is TGCGCCAGCAGCTTTTCTGCAGAGGGCTATGGCTACACCTTC. Translation: CASSFSAEGYGYTF.

The rearrangement uses TRBV7-2 and TRBJ2-7; 7 bases match TRBD2. Germline CDR1 SGHTA, CDR2 FQGNSA. There are 16 residues in the CDR3. J lost 0 bases, V lost 2 bases, and 7 bases had no gene match. The CDR3 DNA follows: TGTGCCAGCAGCTTACTCCGGGGAGGGATCTCCTACGAGCAGTACTTC. This sequence encodes CASSLLRGGISYEQYF.

The chain links TRBV7-3 to TRBJ2-1; a weak D match, TRBD2 (5 bases). Germline CDR1 reads SGHTA; CDR2 reads FQGTGA. The V gene lost 6 bases and the J gene lost 5 bases, with 14 bases spanning the gap. The CDR3 extends over 14 amino acids. CDR3 sequence (DNA): TGTGCCAGCAGTCTACTAGAGAACAACAATGAGCAGTTCTTC. It translates to CASSLLENNNEQFF.

The chain combines TRBV6-2 or TRBV6-3 with TRBJ1-2, with D hard to call. The ends were cut back, 0 bases at V and 4 bases at J, with 21 bases in the middle. CDR1 MNHEY and CDR2 SVGEGT come from the germline V gene. This CDR3 has 18 residues. The CDR3 region has the DNA TGTGCCAGCAGTTACTCCCGAGCCAAGGCACGGGTTCTCTATGGCTACACCTTC. Protein sequence: CASSYSRAKARVLYGYTF.

The gene calls are TRBV6-6 and TRBJ1-6; D is unclear. The CDR3 is 13 residues long. Trimming took off 5 bases at V and 9 bases at J, with 11 bases between the two ends. Looked up from germline, CDR1 is MNHNY and CDR2 is SVGAGI (reference sequence). The CDR3 DNA sequence: TGTGCCAGCAGTCCTTTAGAGGGTTCACCCCTCCACTTT. It is translated as CASSPLEGSPLHF.

In DNA form, the CDR3 reads TGTGCCAGCAGCTTATCGGGCAGACCTAATGAAAAACTGTTTTTT. Residues: CASSLSGRPNEKLFF. This chain joins TRBV7-2 and TRBJ1-4, with D uncertain. CDR3 length: 15 amino acids. Germline CDR1 reads SGHTA; CDR2 reads FQGNSA. V was clipped by 2 bases and J by 3 bases, with 10 bases between them.

The CDR3 DNA reads as TGTGCCACCAGTGTAGGACAGAGCAATCAGCCCCAGCATTTT. It specifies CATSVGQSNQPQHF. The V and J genes are TRBV24-1 and TRBJ1-5; tentative D call: TRBD1 (6 bases). The V end was cut by 5 bases, the J end by 1 base, with 8 bases between. CDR1 is KGHDR and CDR2 is SFDVKD in the germline V gene. This CDR3 spans 14 amino acids.